The rows below give T cell receptor beta chains drawn from one sample of a study of Ad26.COV2.S vaccination and SARS-CoV-2 variants. Clones were read by immunoSEQ multiplex PCR, and TCRdb kept only the in-frame ones, dropping some. The table shows some 180,000 clones, with around nine tenths occurring only once. The sequences come from peripheral blood, collected after recovery from COVID-19. The receptors originated from a human donor who had recovered from COVID-19. Each CDR3 is given with its conserved first and last residue. D genes are given only for firm matches. Only part of the rows carry a size: once, few, many, or a class if the clone is expanded.

size	D	V	J	length	CDR3	DNA
once	-	TRBV9	TRBJ2-3	15	CASSVSNRHTDTQYF	TGTGCCAGCAGCGTAAGCAACAGACACACAGATACGCAGTATTTT
-	TRBD1	TRBV9	TRBJ2-2	14	CASSGTGFTGELFF	TGTGCCAGCAGCGGGACAGGGTTCACCGGGGAGCTGTTTTTT
-	-	TRBV12-3/TRBV12-4	TRBJ2-1	11	CASSYGNEQFF	TGTGCCAGCAGTTACGGCAATGAGCAGTTCTTC
few	TRBD2	TRBV12-3/TRBV12-4	TRBJ2-5	13	CASSPGLQETQYF	TGTGCCAGCAGCCCGGGACTACAAGAGACCCAGTACTTC
-	-	TRBV6-6	TRBJ1-3	16	CASSYSSEGAGNTIYF	TGTGCCAGCAGTTACTCGTCGGAAGGTGCTGGAAACACCATATATTTT
few	-	TRBV27	TRBJ2-6	18	CASSSLGRLRTGANVLTF	TGTGCCAGCAGTTCCCTGGGGCGCCTACGAACCGGGGCCAACGTCCTGACTTTC
once	TRBD2	TRBV5-4	TRBJ2-3	17	CASSLDRLAGYTDTQYF	TGTGCCAGCAGCTTGGATAGGCTAGCGGGATACACAGATACGCAGTATTTT
-	TRBD1	TRBV10-2	TRBJ1-6	14	CASTPTGGLSPLHF	TGCGCCAGCACCCCGACAGGGGGCTTGTCACCCCTCCACTTT
-	-	TRBV4-1	TRBJ1-6	14	CASSGDSRNSPLHF	TGCGCCAGCAGCGGCGACAGTCGTAATTCACCCCTCCACTTT
-	-	TRBV4-1	TRBJ2-1	16	CASSQEGSGLYNEQFF	TGCGCCAGCAGCCAAGAAGGAAGCGGTCTGTACAATGAGCAGTTCTTC
once	-	TRBV6-9	TRBJ2-7	15	CASSYFTRAPYEQYF	TGTGCCAGCAGTTATTTTACGAGGGCCCCCTACGAGCAGTACTTC
-	-	TRBV3-1/TRBV3-2	TRBJ2-7	13	CASSQESFNEQYF	TGTGCCAGCAGCCAAGAGAGCTTTAACGAGCAGTACTTC
-	-	TRBV5-1	TRBJ1-1	14	CASSHPGRGTEAFF	TGCGCCAGCAGCCACCCGGGAAGGGGAACTGAAGCTTTCTTT
-	-	TRBV27	TRBJ2-7	12	CASSSEEKEQYF	TGTGCCAGCAGTTCGGAGGAGAAAGAGCAGTACTTC
-	-	TRBV11-3	TRBJ2-2	12	CASSSLLGELFF	TGTGCCAGCAGCTCCCTCTTGGGGGAGCTGTTTTTT
once	TRBD1	TRBV7-9	TRBJ2-2	18	CASSLPLNLDRDGGELFF	TGTGCCAGCAGCTTACCCCTTAACCTCGACAGGGATGGCGGGGAGCTGTTTTTT
-	TRBD1	TRBV11-2	TRBJ1-3	14	CASSPGTAQGTIYF	TGTGCCAGCAGCCCCGGGACAGCTCAGGGCACCATATATTTT
few	-	TRBV29-1	TRBJ2-1	12	CSVGDLYNEQFF	TGCAGCGTTGGGGATCTCTACAATGAGCAGTTCTTC
-	-	TRBV4-1	TRBJ1-1	13	CASSRGQSTEAFF	TGCGCCAGCAGCCGAGGACAATCAACTGAAGCTTTCTTT
few	TRBD2	TRBV20-1	TRBJ2-7	14	CSAIDGTRGSEQYF	TGCAGTGCTATTGACGGGACTAGGGGAAGCGAGCAGTACTTC
-	-	TRBV9	TRBJ2-2	16	CASSAQLGLAGGELFF	TGTGCCAGCAGCGCCCAACTCGGGTTAGCTGGCGGGGAGCTGTTTTTT
once	-	TRBV19	TRBJ1-3	15	CASSIGRISGNTIYF	TGTGCCAGTAGTATAGGACGGATCTCTGGAAACACCATATATTTT
-	-	TRBV12-3/TRBV12-4	TRBJ1-5	13	CASRSDSNQPQHF	TGTGCCAGCAGGTCCGACAGCAATCAGCCCCAGCATTTT
-	-	TRBV14	TRBJ2-5	12	CASSKNRETQYF	TGTGCCAGCAGCAAAAACAGGGAGACCCAGTACTTC
few	-	TRBV2	TRBJ2-1	16	CASRRETASSYNEQFF	TGTGCCAGCCGACGGGAGACAGCCAGCTCCTACAATGAGCAGTTCTTC
-	-	TRBV19	TRBJ2-7	11	CASQYRGEQYF	TGTGCCAGTCAATATCGGGGGGAGCAGTACTTC
-	TRBD1	TRBV9	TRBJ2-2	15	CASSVDRADTGELFF	TGTGCCAGCAGCGTCGACAGGGCCGACACCGGGGAGCTGTTTTTT
-	-	TRBV9	TRBJ2-7	14	CASSSDRSSYEQYF	TGTGCCAGCAGCTCAGACAGGTCCTCCTACGAGCAGTACTTC
-	-	TRBV5-1	TRBJ2-7	12	CASSLTGYEQYF	TGCGCCAGCAGCTTGACAGGCTACGAGCAGTACTTC
-	TRBD1	TRBV5-1	TRBJ2-7	15	CASSLGGTGMYEQYF	TGCGCCAGCAGCTTGGGGGGGACAGGGATGTACGAGCAGTACTTC
-	-	TRBV7-9	TRBJ2-7	12	CASSLKGYEQYF	TGTGCCAGCAGCTTAAAGGGCTACGAGCAGTACTTC
-	-	TRBV24-1	TRBJ1-1	12	CATSSGNTEAFF	TGTGCCACCTCGAGCGGTAACACTGAAGCTTTCTTT
-	-	TRBV19	TRBJ2-3	15	CASSEVAGGGDTQYF	TGTGCCAGTAGCGAGGTAGCTGGTGGTGGAGATACGCAGTATTTT
-	-	TRBV6-2/TRBV6-3	TRBJ2-7	13	CASSSLVVGEQYF	TGTGCCAGCAGTTCCCTCGTCGTGGGGGAGCAGTACTTC
-	TRBD1	TRBV7-3	TRBJ1-1	14	CASSKQGGGTEAFF	TGTGCCAGCAGCAAACAGGGGGGCGGCACTGAAGCTTTCTTT
-	-	TRBV25-1	TRBJ1-3	15	CASSDRGKFGNTIYF	TGTGCCAGCAGTGACAGGGGAAAATTTGGAAACACCATATATTTT
-	TRBD2	TRBV9	TRBJ2-7	15	CASSVGTRKDGEQYF	TGTGCCAGCAGCGTCGGGACTAGAAAAGATGGCGAGCAGTACTTC
-	-	TRBV3-1/TRBV3-2	TRBJ1-1	14	CASSQGQLNTEAFF	TGTGCCAGCAGCCAAGGACAGCTCAACACTGAAGCTTTCTTT
-	-	TRBV4-1	TRBJ1-4	16	CASSQGGEPTNEKLFF	TGCGCCAGCAGCCAAGGCGGGGAACCAACTAATGAAAAACTGTTTTTT
-	TRBD1	TRBV5-4	TRBJ1-2	17	CASTTPGQTISGYGYTF	TGTGCCAGTACCACACCGGGACAGACAATATCGGGCTATGGCTACACCTTC
-	-	TRBV19	TRBJ2-7	14	CASTPSSYSYEQYF	TGTGCCAGTACTCCTAGCAGTTATTCCTACGAGCAGTACTTC
-	-	TRBV4-1	TRBJ2-4	16	CASSQTPTSPKNIQYF	TGCGCCAGCAGCCAAACTCCGACATCGCCCAAAAACATTCAGTACTTC
-	TRBD1	TRBV15	TRBJ2-7	14	CATSRVGGNYEQYF	TGTGCCACCAGCAGAGTAGGGGGCAATTACGAGCAGTACTTC
-	-	TRBV7-2	TRBJ1-2	14	CASSLAQGSYGYTF	TGTGCCAGCAGCTTAGCGCAAGGGTCCTATGGCTACACCTTC
-	TRBD2	TRBV12-3/TRBV12-4	TRBJ2-7	11	CSSGTTYEQYF	TGTTCTAGCGGGACTACCTACGAGCAGTACTTC
few	-	TRBV6-6	TRBJ2-1	12	CASSRPYNEQFF	TGTGCCAGCAGTCGACCATACAATGAGCAGTTCTTC
-	-	TRBV24-1	TRBJ2-7	13	CATSDEGGSEQYF	TGTGCCACCAGTGACGAGGGGGGTAGCGAGCAGTACTTC